The next 12 T cell receptor beta chains were all read from a single sample in a study of OX40 agonist ivuxolimab in advanced cancers. Sequenced by immunoSEQ multiplex PCR; TCRdb stores in-frame clones only, minus some. The table lists approximately 79,000 clones, over 75% of them singletons. The material sequenced was CD4+ or CD8+ T cells sorted from blood, taken in a trial of the OX40 agonist ivuxolimab. Source of these receptors: an adult with an advanced solid tumor such as melanoma, head and neck, liver or kidney cancer.

CDR3 sequence reads: CASSYGVAYTF. The CDR3 DNA reads as TGTGCCAGCAGTTACGGGGTGGCCTACACCTTC. J is TRBJ1-2 and V is TRBV6-1, with no clear D. The germline V and J ends were trimmed by 5 bases and 10 bases, with 11 bases remaining between them. CDR1 MNHNS and CDR2 SASEGT come from the germline V gene. The CDR3 loop spans 11 amino acids.

The rearrangement joins TRBV4-1 to TRBJ1-5, with D possibly TRBD1 on 6 matching bases. The V and J ends lost 0 bases and 6 bases respectively, with 9 bases between them. The CDR3 covers 14 residues. Germline-derived CDR1 and CDR2 are MGHRA and YSYEKL. The CDR3 DNA sequence: TGCGCCAGCAGCCAAGAGGGAGGGGGTCAGCCCCAGCATTTT. Its protein product is CASSQEGGGQPQHF.

CDR3 sequence (DNA): TGCAGCGGTAGACAGGGGACCCAGTACTTC. Translation: CSGRQGTQYF. The chain combines TRBV29-1 with TRBJ2-5, with 7 bases matching TRBD1. Germline loops: CDR1 SQVTM, CDR2 ANQGSEA. J lost 7 bases, V lost 7 bases, and 3 bases had no gene match. The CDR3 spans 10 residues.

This clone was seen a handful of times. V is TRBV19 and J is TRBJ1-5; no clear D. Trimming removed 4 bases at V and 5 bases at J, with 15 bases between. The CDR3 extends over 15 amino acids. In germline, CDR1 is LNHDA, CDR2 SQIVND (reference sequence). This CDR3 is CASSRGLMGDQPQHF. Written as DNA, the CDR3 is TGTGCCAGTAGTAGAGGTCTGATGGGAGATCAGCCCCAGCATTTT.

This chain joins TRBV19 and TRBJ2-5, with TRBD1 matching 7 bases. CDR1 and CDR2 (germline): LNHDA, SQIVND (reference sequence). CDR3 length: 13 residues. V trimming: 5 bases; J trimming: 5 bases; junction bases outside the gene matches: 5. The CDR3 reads CASSYRGGETQYF. The CDR3 region has the DNA TGTGCCAGTAGTTACAGGGGCGGTGAGACCCAGTACTTC.

This sequence joins TRBV28 and TRBJ1-2; 8 bases are a match to TRBD1. With 7 bases clipped from V and 8 bases from J, the junction kept 3 bases outside the gene matches. CDR1 MDHEN and CDR2 SYDVKM come from the germline V gene. The CDR3 runs 11 residues. CDR3 protein: CASTTGVGYTF. CDR3 coding DNA: TGTGCCAGCACGACAGGGGTCGGCTACACCTTC.

V is TRBV9 and J is TRBJ2-2; 10 nucleotides agree with TRBD2. V was pared by 0 bases and J by 7 bases, with 6 bases of the junction left unmatched. Germline V gene lookup returns CDR1 SGDLS and CDR2 YYNGEE. The CDR3 is made up of 16 amino acids. CDR3 DNA: TGTGCCAGCAGCGTAGGTATAGCGGGGGGCCTCGGGGAGCTGTTTTTT. Protein: CASSVGIAGGLGELFF.

This clone has a single count. This chain links TRBV7-9 with TRBJ1-2, with 7 bases lining up with TRBD1. The CDR3 consists of 13 residues. Trimming removed 5 bases from V and 10 bases from J; junction bases left unmatched: 10. Germline V gene data show CDR1 as SEHNR and CDR2 as FQNEAQ (reference sequence). In DNA form, the CDR3 reads TGTGCCAGCAGCACACAGGGGAGGCCTTTCTACACCTTC. It specifies CASSTQGRPFYTF.

V usage is TRBV9 and J usage is TRBJ1-1; D uncertain. CDR1 SGDLS and CDR2 YYNGEE come from the germline V gene. The CDR3 sequence is 15 residues long. V was clipped by 3 bases and J by 0 bases, with 12 bases between them. The CDR3 coding sequence is TGTGCCAGCAGCGCCGGTCCGTCAATGAACACTGAAGCTTTCTTT. Its translation is CASSAGPSMNTEAFF.

This CDR3 reads CASSASGTENSPLHF. The CDR3 DNA sequence: TGTGCCAGCAGCGCGTCCGGGACAGAGAATTCACCCCTCCACTTT. The rearrangement uses TRBV7-2 and TRBJ1-6; 7 nucleotides match TRBD1. V was clipped by 5 bases and J by 7 bases; unmatched bases: 8. CDR1 is SGHTA, CDR2 FQGNSA, per germline. The CDR3 spans 15 residues. The full variable domain, in which reference TRBV7-2 and TRBJ1-6 provide the parts outside the CDR3, is GAGVSQSPSNKVTEKGKDVELRCDPISGHTALYWYRQSLGQGLEFLIYFQGNSAPDKSGLPSDRFSAERTGGSVSTLTIQRTQQEDSAVYLCASSASGTENSPLHFGNGTRLTVT.

The chain joins TRBV2 to TRBJ2-5; weak D call: TRBD1 (5 bases). From germline, CDR1 is SNHLY and CDR2 FYNNEI. The CDR3 has 16 residues. V shed 6 bases and J shed 0 bases, with 17 bases lying between them. CDR3 sequence reads: CASSQGTGSYQETQYF. The CDR3, as DNA: TGTGCCAGCAGCCAAGGAACAGGATCGTACCAAGAGACCCAGTACTTC.

The CDR3 sequence is CASSQQGSKNIQYF. DNA for the CDR3: TGTGCCAGTAGTCAACAGGGGAGCAAAAACATTCAGTACTTC. The chain couples TRBV19 to TRBJ2-4; 7 nucleotides agree with TRBD1. Germline V gene lookup returns CDR1 LNHDA and CDR2 SQIVND (reference sequence). The CDR3 is 14 residues long. Germline trimming cut 5 bases from V and 3 bases from J; bases unmatched to any gene: 4.